This entry is about one TCR beta chain. Antigen unknown. The record originates from a study of cytomegalovirus exposure and HLA in healthy donors. Study results and limitations: Investigators reported over 150 TCR beta chains as tied to cytomegalovirus. The number of N-insertions in an Asian-associated ancestry cluster was reportedly below the 666-donor mean in a later analysis. Earlier analysis looked at TCR beta V segments, and most were productive about 87% or about 30% of the time.

Germline V gives CDR1 MDHEN, CDR2 SYDVKM. V lost 3 bases, J lost 2 bases, and 7 bases lay in between. The CDR3 sequence is 13 residues long. The PCR employed 60 Vbeta primers together with 13 Jbeta primers. The repertoire was sequenced with immunoSEQ multiplex PCR; TCRdb's copy has only in-frame clones and lacks some. The repertoire includes 200,000 or so clones, roughly 80% of them detected once, and roughly 0.8% sits in the top ten. V is TRBV28 and J is TRBJ2-5; D unresolved. The receptor's source is a woman younger than 35 in good health and CMV-seronegative. Sequencing was done on a sample of PBMCs. Written as DNA, the CDR3 is TGTGCCAGCAGTTTTCGGCGGCAAGAGACCCAGTACTTC. Translated, it gives CASSFRRQETQYF.